This T cell receptor (beta chain) was sequenced during a study of cytomegalovirus exposure and HLA in healthy donors. Study context: One earlier analysis, a look at about 179 million T cells, found 100 million to 130 million unique TCR beta sequences.

PCR was performed using 60 Vbeta and 13 Jbeta primers. Assay: immunoSEQ multiplex PCR; the TCRdb copy retains only in-frame clones and omits some. The data show under 150,000 clones, 70% to 90% seen once. About this clone itself: Its antigen is undetermined.

Notes on the study in general: Several V segments, TRBV6-2 and TRBV6-3 among them, could not be told apart and were dropped. There were a few CMV-associated chains whose specificity for CMV antigens was confirmed in vitro. Earlier analysis looked at TCR beta V segments, and most were productive about 90% or about 30% of the time.

Trimming left V 4 bases short and J 0 bases short, with 16 bases between. This CDR3 is 16 amino acids long. Germline V gene sequence: CDR1 MDHEN, CDR2 SYDVKM. The sequence was collected from a woman between 40 and 50 years old in good health and CMV-seropositive. The rearrangement uses TRBV28 and TRBJ2-7, with a weak D call TRBD2 (6 bases). Input material: PBMCs. CDR3 sequence reads: CASSSAWGGLSYEQYF. CDR3 coding DNA: TGTGCCAGCAGTTCGGCTTGGGGAGGCCTCTCCTACGAGCAGTACTTC.